This T cell receptor beta chain was identified during a study of cytotoxic CD8 clonotypes in ibrutinib-treated CLL. The CDR3 runs to 15 residues. V gave up 1 base and J gave up 0 bases, with 9 bases separating them. Germline V CDR1 and CDR2: MGHRA, YSYEKL. Some clones are missing from TCRdb's copy, which holds only in-frame ones; the method was immunoSEQ multiplex PCR. Of some 310,000 clones in the sample, roughly 79% were seen once. This TCR was sampled from a human donor with chronic lymphocytic leukemia. The chain uses TRBV4-1 and TRBJ1-1, with a tentative D call TRBD1 (5 bases). Sequencing used PBMCs, obtained before ibrutinib treatment. The CDR3 sequence: CASSQAGIMNTEAFF. CDR3 in DNA: TGCGCCAGCAGCCAAGCAGGGATTATGAACACTGAAGCTTTCTTT.